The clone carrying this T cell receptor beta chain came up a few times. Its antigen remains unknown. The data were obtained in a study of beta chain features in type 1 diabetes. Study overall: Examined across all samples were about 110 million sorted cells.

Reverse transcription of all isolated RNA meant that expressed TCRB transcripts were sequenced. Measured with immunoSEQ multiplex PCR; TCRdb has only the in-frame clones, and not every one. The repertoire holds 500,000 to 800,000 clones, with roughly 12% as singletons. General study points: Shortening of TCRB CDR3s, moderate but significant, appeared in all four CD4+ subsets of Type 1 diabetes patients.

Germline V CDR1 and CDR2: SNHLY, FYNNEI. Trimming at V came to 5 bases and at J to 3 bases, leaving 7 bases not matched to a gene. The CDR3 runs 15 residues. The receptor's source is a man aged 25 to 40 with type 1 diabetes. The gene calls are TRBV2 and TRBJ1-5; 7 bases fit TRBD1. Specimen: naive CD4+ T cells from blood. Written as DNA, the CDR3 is TGTGCCAGCAGTTCCCAGGGGGGAACCAATCAGCCCCAGCATTTT. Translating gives CASSSQGGTNQPQHF.